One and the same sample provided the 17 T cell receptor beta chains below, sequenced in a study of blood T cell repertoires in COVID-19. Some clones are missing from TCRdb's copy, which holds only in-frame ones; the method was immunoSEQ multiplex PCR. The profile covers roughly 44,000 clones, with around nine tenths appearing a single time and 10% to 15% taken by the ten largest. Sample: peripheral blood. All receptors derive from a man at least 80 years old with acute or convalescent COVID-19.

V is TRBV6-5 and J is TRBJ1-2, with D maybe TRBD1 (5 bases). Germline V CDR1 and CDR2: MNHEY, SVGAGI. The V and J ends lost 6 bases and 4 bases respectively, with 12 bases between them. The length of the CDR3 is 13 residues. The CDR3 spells CASRRGEAYGYTF. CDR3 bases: TGTGCCAGCAGGCGGGGGGAGGCCTATGGCTACACCTTC.

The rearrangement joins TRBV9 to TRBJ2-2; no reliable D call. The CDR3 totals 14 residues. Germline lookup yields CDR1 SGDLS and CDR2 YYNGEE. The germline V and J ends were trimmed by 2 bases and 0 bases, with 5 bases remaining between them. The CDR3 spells CASSVNSNTGELFF. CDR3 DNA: TGTGCCAGCAGCGTCAACTCGAACACCGGGGAGCTGTTTTTT.

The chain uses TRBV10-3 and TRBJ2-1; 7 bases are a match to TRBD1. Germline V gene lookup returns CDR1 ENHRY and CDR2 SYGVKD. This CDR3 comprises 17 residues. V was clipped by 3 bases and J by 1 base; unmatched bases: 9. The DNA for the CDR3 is TGTGCCATCAGTGACCCAACCGGACAGGCGTCCTACAATGAGCAGTTCTTC. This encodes CAISDPTGQASYNEQFF.

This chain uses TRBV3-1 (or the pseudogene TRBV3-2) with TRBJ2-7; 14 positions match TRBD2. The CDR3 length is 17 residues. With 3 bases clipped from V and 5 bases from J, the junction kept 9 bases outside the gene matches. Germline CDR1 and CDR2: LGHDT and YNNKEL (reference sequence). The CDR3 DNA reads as TGTGCCAGCAGCCAGAGAAGGGGACTAGCGGGGGCTCACGAGCAGTACTTC. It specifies CASSQRRGLAGAHEQYF.

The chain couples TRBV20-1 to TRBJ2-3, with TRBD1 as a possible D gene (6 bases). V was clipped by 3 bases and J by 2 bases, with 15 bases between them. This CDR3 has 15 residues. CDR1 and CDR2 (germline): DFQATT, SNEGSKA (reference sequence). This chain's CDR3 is CSASSPGHFTDTQYF. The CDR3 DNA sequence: TGCAGTGCTAGTTCCCCGGGACATTTCACAGATACGCAGTATTTT.

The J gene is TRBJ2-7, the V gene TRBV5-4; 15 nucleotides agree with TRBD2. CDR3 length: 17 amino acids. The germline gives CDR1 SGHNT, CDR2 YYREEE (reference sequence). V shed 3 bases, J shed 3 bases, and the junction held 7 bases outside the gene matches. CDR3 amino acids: CASSSVPGLAGGYEQYF. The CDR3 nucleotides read TGTGCCAGCAGCTCAGTGCCGGGACTAGCGGGGGGCTACGAGCAGTACTTC.

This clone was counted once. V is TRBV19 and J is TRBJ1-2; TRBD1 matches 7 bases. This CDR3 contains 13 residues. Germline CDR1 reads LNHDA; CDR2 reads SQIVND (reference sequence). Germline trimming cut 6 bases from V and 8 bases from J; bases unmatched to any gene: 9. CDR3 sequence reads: CASRLDRDGGYTF. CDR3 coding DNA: TGTGCCAGTAGACTCGACAGGGACGGAGGCTACACCTTC.

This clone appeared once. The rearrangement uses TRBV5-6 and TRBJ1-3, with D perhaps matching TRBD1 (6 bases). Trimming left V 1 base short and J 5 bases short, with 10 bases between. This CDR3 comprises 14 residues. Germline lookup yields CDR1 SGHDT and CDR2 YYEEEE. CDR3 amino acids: CASSLTGSRNTIYF. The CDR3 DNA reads TGTGCCAGCAGCTTGACAGGGAGTAGAAACACCATATATTTT.

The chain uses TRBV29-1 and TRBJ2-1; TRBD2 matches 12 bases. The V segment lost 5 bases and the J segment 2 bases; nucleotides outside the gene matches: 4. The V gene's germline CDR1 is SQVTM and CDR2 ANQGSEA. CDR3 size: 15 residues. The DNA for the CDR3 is TGCAGCGTTCCTAGCGGGGGGGGCCCCTACAATGAGCAGTTCTTC. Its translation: CSVPSGGGPYNEQFF.

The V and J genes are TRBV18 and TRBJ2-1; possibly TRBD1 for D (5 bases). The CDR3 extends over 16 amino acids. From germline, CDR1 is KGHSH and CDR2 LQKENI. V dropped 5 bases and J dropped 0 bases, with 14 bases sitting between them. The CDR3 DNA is TGTGCCAGCTCATCGACAGTTTCACCCTCCTACAATGAGCAGTTCTTC. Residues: CASSSTVSPSYNEQFF.

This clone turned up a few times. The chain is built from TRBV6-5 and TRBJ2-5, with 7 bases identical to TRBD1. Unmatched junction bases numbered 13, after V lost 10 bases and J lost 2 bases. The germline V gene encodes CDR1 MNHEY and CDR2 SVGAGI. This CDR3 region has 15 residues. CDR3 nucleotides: TGTGCCACCCGACCCCAAAGACAGGGACAAGAGACCCAGTACTTC. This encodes CATRPQRQGQETQYF.

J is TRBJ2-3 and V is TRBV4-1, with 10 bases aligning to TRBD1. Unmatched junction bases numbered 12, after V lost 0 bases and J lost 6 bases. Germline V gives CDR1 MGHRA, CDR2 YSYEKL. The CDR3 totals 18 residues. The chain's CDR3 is CASSQDGPGTGVHDTQYF. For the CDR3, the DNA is TGCGCCAGCAGCCAAGATGGCCCCGGGACAGGGGTACACGATACGCAGTATTTT.

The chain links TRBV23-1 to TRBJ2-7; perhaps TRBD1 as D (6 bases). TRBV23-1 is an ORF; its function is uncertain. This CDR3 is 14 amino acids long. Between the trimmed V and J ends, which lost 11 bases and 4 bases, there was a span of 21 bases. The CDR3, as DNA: TGCGCCGGACCCCTTAGCAGGGGACCTTACGAGCAGTACTTC. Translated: CAGPLSRGPYEQYF.

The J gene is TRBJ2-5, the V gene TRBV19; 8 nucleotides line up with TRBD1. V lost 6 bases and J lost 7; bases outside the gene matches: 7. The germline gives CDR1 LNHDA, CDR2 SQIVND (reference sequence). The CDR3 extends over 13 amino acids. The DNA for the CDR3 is TGTGCCAGTAGCTCAGGGGGCCGGGCGACCCAGTACTTC. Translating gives CASSSGGRATQYF.

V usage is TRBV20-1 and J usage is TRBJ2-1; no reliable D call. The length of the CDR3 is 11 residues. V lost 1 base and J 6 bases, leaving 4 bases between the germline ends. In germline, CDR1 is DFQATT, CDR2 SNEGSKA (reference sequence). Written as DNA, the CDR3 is TGCAGTGCTAGAGCCCTCAATGAGCAGTTCTTC. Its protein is CSARALNEQFF.

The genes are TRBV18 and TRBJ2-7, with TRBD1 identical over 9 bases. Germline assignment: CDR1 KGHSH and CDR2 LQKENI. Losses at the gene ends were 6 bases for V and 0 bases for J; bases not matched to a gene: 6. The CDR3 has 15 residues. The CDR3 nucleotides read TGTGCCAGCTCTCCCGGACAGGGGAGCTCCTACGAGCAGTACTTC. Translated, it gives CASSPGQGSSYEQYF. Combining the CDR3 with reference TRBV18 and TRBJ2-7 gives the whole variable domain NAGVMQNPRHLVRRRGQEARLRCSPMKGHSHVYWYRQLPEEGLKFMVYLQKENIIDESGMPKERFSAEFPKEGPSILRIQQVVRGDSAAYFCASSPGQGSSYEQYFGPGTRLTVT.

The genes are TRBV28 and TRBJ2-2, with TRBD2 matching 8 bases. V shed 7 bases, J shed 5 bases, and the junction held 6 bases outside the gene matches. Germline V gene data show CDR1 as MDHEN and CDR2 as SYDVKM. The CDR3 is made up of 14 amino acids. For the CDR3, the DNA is TGTGCCAGCAACCGGGGGGGCCTGACCGGGGAGCTGTTTTTT. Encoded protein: CASNRGGLTGELFF.